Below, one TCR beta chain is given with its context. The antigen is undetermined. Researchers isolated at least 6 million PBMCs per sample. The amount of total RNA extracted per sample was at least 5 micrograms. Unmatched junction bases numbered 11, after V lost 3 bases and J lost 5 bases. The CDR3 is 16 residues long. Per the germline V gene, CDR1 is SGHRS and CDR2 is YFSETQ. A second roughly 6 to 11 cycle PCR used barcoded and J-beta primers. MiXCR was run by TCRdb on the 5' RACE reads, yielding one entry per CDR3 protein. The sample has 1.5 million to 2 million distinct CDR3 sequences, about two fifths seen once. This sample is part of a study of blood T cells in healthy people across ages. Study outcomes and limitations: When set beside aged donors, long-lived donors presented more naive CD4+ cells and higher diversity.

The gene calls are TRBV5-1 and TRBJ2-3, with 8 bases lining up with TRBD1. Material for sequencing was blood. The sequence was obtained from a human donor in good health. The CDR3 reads CASSSDGRGRIDTQYF. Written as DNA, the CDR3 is TGCGCCAGCAGCTCGGATGGCAGGGGGCGCATAGATACGCAGTATTTT.